This entry lists 15 T cell receptor beta chains sequenced from one sample in a study of shared clonotypes between healthy human individuals. TCRdb's copy holds only in-frame clones and misses some; the assay was immunoSEQ multiplex PCR. The profile covers some 1.5 million clones, with nearly 99% appearing a single time and roughly 0.45% taken by the ten largest. Specimen: naive CD4+ T cells sorted from blood. Indicated subset: CD45RA+ positively selected. These receptor sequences come from a man aged 25-40 years in good health.

In regard to this clone: Its ends do not fully match the called genes, so a read error is possible. The gene calls are TRBV14 and TRBJ1-2; no clear D. The CDR3 extends over 14 amino acids. CDR1 and CDR2 (germline): SGHDN, FVKESK. This CDR3 reads CASSQDHLTRPGGF. In DNA form, the CDR3 reads TGTGCCAGCAGCCAAGATCACCTAACGCGGCCGGGAGGATTC.

The rearrangement uses TRBV28 and TRBJ2-2; tentatively, D is TRBD1 or TRBD2 (6 bases each). Per germline, CDR1 MDHEN and CDR2 SYDVKM. The length of the CDR3 is 15 residues. V shed 4 bases and J shed 0 bases, with 9 bases lying between them. CDR3 coding DNA: TGTGCCAGCAGTTCCGGGGGCACGAACACCGGGGAGCTGTTTTTT. Translating it yields CASSSGGTNTGELFF. The whole variable domain, remainder taken from reference TRBV28 and TRBJ2-2, is DVKVTQSSRYLVKRTGEKVFLECVQDMDHENMFWYRQDPGLGLRLIYFSYDVKMKEKGDIPEGYSVSREKKERFSLILESASTNQTSMYLCASSSGGTNTGELFFGEGSRLTVL.

The rearrangement joins TRBV6-1 to TRBJ2-6; 11 bases fit TRBD2. CDR1 MNHNS and CDR2 SASEGT come from the germline V gene. This CDR3 has 15 residues. V was clipped by 11 bases and J by 0 bases; unmatched bases: 3. In nucleotides, the CDR3 is TGTGCCGGTGGACTAGCGGGCTCTGGGGCCAACGTCCTGACTTTC. Protein: CAGGLAGSGANVLTF.

A remark on this clone: Compared with germline, one end of the junction differs, possibly owing to a read error. The V gene is TRBV18, the J gene TRBJ2-1; 11 nucleotides match TRBD2. Germline CDR1 and CDR2: KGHSH and LQKENI. CDR3 size: 17 residues. CDR3 loop: CASSPRPSGGSFNEQFF. CDR3 in DNA: TGTGCCAGCTCACCACGTCCTAGCGGGGGGTCCTTCAATGAGCAGTTCTTC.

The V and J genes are TRBV28 and TRBJ2-1, with 12 bases lining up with TRBD2. The trim removed 4 bases at V and 7 bases at J, leaving 5 bases unmatched. CDR1 is MDHEN, CDR2 SYDVKM, per germline. This CDR3 contains 15 residues. The CDR3 sequence: CASSSLAGGGNEQFF. DNA of the CDR3: TGTGCCAGCAGTTCGCTAGCGGGAGGGGGGAATGAGCAGTTCTTC.

The sample holds one count of this clone. The chain is built from TRBV5-4 and TRBJ1-1, with D perhaps matching TRBD1 (5 bases). CDR3 length: 14 residues. CDR1 and CDR2 (germline): SGHNT, YYREEE (reference sequence). Trimming cost V 0 bases and J 10 bases, with 16 bases left between them. The CDR3 sequence: CASSLGTGQGLAFF. The DNA for the CDR3 is TGTGCCAGCAGCTTGGGGACGGGGCAAGGTCTAGCTTTCTTT.

The chain recombines TRBV28 with TRBJ1-2; the D gene is possibly TRBD1 (5 bases). Trimming stripped 2 bases from V and 5 bases from J, with 12 bases between. Germline V gives CDR1 MDHEN, CDR2 SYDVKM. The CDR3 consists of 14 residues. The CDR3 region is CASSLAREGYGYTF. In DNA form, the CDR3 reads TGTGCCAGCAGTTTAGCCAGGGAGGGGTATGGCTACACCTTC.

The chain has TRBV5-6 and TRBJ1-1; TRBD1 agrees at 9 bases. The V gene's germline CDR1 is SGHDT and CDR2 YYEEEE. This CDR3 has 15 residues. The V gene end was trimmed by 2 bases and the J gene end by 5 bases; junction bases not matched to a gene: 7. The CDR3 region has the DNA TGTGCCAGCAGCTTTACAGGGGGCGCGCGGACTGAAGCTTTCTTT. Translated, it gives CASSFTGGARTEAFF.

This clone was observed once. The chain is built from TRBV6-5 and TRBJ1-1; 9 positions match TRBD1. The J segment lost 5 bases and the V segment lost 5 bases, leaving 9 bases of the junction unmatched. The CDR3 runs to 15 residues. Germline V lookup: CDR1 MNHEY, CDR2 SVGAGI. CDR3: CASSMGGQGGTEAFF. The CDR3 nucleotides read TGTGCCAGCAGTATGGGGGGACAGGGAGGTACTGAAGCTTTCTTT.

CDR3 residues: CASRAISLGGAEAFF. The CDR3 DNA is TGTGCCAGCAGGGCAATCTCTCTAGGGGGGGCGGAAGCTTTCTTT. The chain recombines TRBV11-2 with TRBJ1-1, with a possible D match to TRBD1 (6 bases). Deletions cut 6 bases from V and 8 bases from J, with 22 bases between. There are 15 residues in the CDR3. Germline assignment: CDR1 SGHAT and CDR2 FQNNGV.

The chain is built from TRBV10-3 and TRBJ2-7, with TRBD1 identical over 9 bases. Per the germline V gene, CDR1 is ENHRY and CDR2 is SYGVKD. V was pared by 0 bases and J by 7 bases, with 10 bases of the junction left unmatched. CDR3 size: 16 residues. The CDR3: CAISESWDRVGNEQYF. CDR3 in DNA: TGTGCCATCAGTGAGTCTTGGGACAGGGTTGGAAATGAGCAGTACTTC.

In regard to this clone: This sample includes further DNA sequences coding for the same CDR3. The V gene is TRBV7-9, the J gene TRBJ2-7; TRBD2 might be the D (6 bases). The V and J ends lost 5 bases and 4 bases respectively, with 12 bases between them. This CDR3 comprises 13 residues. Germline lookup yields CDR1 SEHNR and CDR2 FQNEAQ (reference sequence). In DNA, the CDR3 is TGTGCCAGCAGCCTAGGACGGGGGTACGAGCAGTACTTC. This sequence encodes CASSLGRGYEQYF.

V is TRBV2 and J is TRBJ2-3; tentatively, D is TRBD1 or TRBD2 (5 bases each). The germline CDR1 and CDR2 sequences are SNHLY and FYNNEI. The CDR3 runs to 15 residues. Trimming removed 8 bases from V and 2 bases from J, with 17 bases in between. This CDR3 is CASGATGRSTDTQYF. CDR3 coding DNA: TGTGCCAGCGGGGCGACGGGAAGGTCCACAGATACGCAGTATTTT. The full variable domain, its missing parts supplied by reference TRBV2 and TRBJ2-3, is EPEVTQTPSHQVTQMGQEVILRCVPISNHLYFYWYRQILGQKVEFLVSFYNNEISEKSEIFDDQFSVERPDGSNFTLKIRSTKLEDSAMYFCASGATGRSTDTQYFGPGTRLTVL.

The gene calls are TRBV27 and TRBJ2-5; TRBD2 matches 9 bases. The junction had 2 bases not matched to a gene; V was cut back by 0 bases and J by 6 bases. The CDR3 has 14 amino acids. Looked up from germline, CDR1 is MNHEY and CDR2 is SMNVEV (reference sequence). The CDR3: CASSLSGTSKTQYF. In DNA form, the CDR3 reads TGTGCCAGCAGTTTATCTGGGACTAGCAAGACCCAGTACTTC.

The chain joins TRBV19 to TRBJ1-2; possibly TRBD1 for D (5 bases). V lost 0 bases and J 4 bases, leaving 9 bases between the germline ends. Germline CDR1 and CDR2: LNHDA and SQIVND (reference sequence). This CDR3 spans 14 amino acids. CDR3 residues: CASSIESTVYGYTF. CDR3 bases: TGTGCCAGTAGTATAGAATCGACAGTCTATGGCTACACCTTC.